The sample holds many counts of the clone carrying this TCR beta chain. The record originates from a study of response to subunit inactivated influenza vaccine. V gave up 4 bases and J gave up 3 bases; unmatched junction bases: 3. Germline loops: CDR1 SGHRS, CDR2 YFSETQ. The CDR3 has 15 amino acids. TCRdb used MiXCR to reprocess the RT-PCR reads, holding one entry per CDR3 protein. The repertoire holds more than 450,000 distinct CDR3 sequences, with around 10% as singletons. These data also featured in a second study, about T cells expressing NK-cell markers. That report notes: Scientists made TCR beta cDNA using 5'RACE template switching with UMIs.

This receptor was identified in a man over 45 who received an inactivated influenza vaccine. V is TRBV5-1 and J is TRBJ2-2; 10 bases agree with TRBD1. Specimen: PBMCs from blood, collected on the day of vaccination. In DNA form, the CDR3 reads TGCGCCAGCAGCGTGGACAGGGGGTACACCGGGGAGCTGTTTTTT. Translating it yields CASSVDRGYTGELFF.